These 2 T cell receptor beta chains came from one sample sequenced in a study of regulatory T cells in long-lasting Graves disease. Both iRepertoire HTBI primers and Arm-PCR of CDR3 regions were used to build the TCR beta libraries. TCRdb passed the multiplex PCR reads through MiXCR, listing each CDR3 protein once. In the table there are hundreds of thousands of distinct CDR3 sequences, around 15% of which are singletons. Specified time point: newly diagnosed GD, antithyroid drugs for less than 3 months. RNA from PBMCs was the source of the TCR library. The same data also went into a second study, on T cells in Graves' hyperthyroidism and ophthalmopathy.

This sample comprised peripheral blood mononuclear cells (PBMCs), obtained at new diagnosis, from a patient treated with antithyroid drugs. The source is a woman in her 30s with Graves disease.

This clonotype occurred a few times. The chain uses TRBV5-1 and TRBJ1-4; 7 nucleotides agree with TRBD1. Trimming took 3 bases from V and 3 from J; bases not matched to a gene: 5. This CDR3 spans 15 amino acids. Germline V gene lookup returns CDR1 SGHRS and CDR2 YFSETQ. The CDR3 coding sequence is TGCGCCAGCAGCTCCGGACAGGAACCTAATGAAAAACTGTTTTTT. Translated, it gives CASSSGQEPNEKLFF.

This clonotype was detected a few times. The CDR3 reads CASMRLAGVGGELFF. For the CDR3, the DNA is TGTGCCAGCATGAGACTAGCGGGAGTTGGTGGGGAGCTGTTTTTT. The chain links TRBV6-1 to TRBJ2-2; 12 nucleotides line up with TRBD2. Germline CDR1 is MNHNS and CDR2 is SASEGT. The length of the CDR3 is 15 residues. The J segment lost 8 bases and the V segment lost 7 bases, leaving 8 bases of the junction unmatched.